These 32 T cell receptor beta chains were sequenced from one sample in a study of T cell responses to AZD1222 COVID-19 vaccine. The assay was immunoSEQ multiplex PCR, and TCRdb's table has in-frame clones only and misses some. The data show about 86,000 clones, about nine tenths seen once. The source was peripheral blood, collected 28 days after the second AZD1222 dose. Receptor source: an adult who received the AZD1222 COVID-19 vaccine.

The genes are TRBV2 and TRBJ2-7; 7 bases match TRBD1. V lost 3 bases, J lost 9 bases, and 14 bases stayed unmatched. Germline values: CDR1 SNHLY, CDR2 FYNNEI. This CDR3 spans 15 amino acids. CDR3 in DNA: TGTGCCAGCAGTGAGGACAGGAATAGTCGATCTGGGCAGTACGTC. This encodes CASSEDRNSRSGQYV.

This CDR3 reads CASSPTTAGNSPLHF. The CDR3, as DNA: TGTGCCAGCAGTCCAACCACGGCGGGGAATTCACCCCTCCACTTT. This chain connects TRBV27 to TRBJ1-6; D unclear. Trimming stripped 5 bases from V and 7 bases from J, with 15 bases between. Germline CDR1 MNHEY, CDR2 SMNVEV (reference sequence). The CDR3 loop spans 15 amino acids.

The CDR3 nucleotides read TGTGCCAGCAGCCAAACAGGGGGCGCGGGCTACACCTTC. This translates into CASSQTGGAGYTF. The chain is built from TRBV14 and TRBJ1-2; TRBD1 agrees at 9 bases. J gave up 8 bases and V 2 bases, and 3 bases lay outside the gene matches. The CDR3 totals 13 residues. Germline CDR1 SGHDN, CDR2 FVKESK.

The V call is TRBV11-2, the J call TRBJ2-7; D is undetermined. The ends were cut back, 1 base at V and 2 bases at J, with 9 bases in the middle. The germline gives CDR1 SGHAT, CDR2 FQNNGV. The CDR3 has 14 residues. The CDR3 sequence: CASSLVDGPYEQYV. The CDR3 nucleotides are TGTGCCAGCAGCTTAGTGGACGGTCCCTACGAGCAGTACGTC.

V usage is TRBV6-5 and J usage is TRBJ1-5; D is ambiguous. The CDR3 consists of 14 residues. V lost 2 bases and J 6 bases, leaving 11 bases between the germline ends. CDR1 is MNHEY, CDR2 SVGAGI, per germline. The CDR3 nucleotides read TGTGCCAGCAGTTACCACCCCTTCGGTCAGCCCCAGCATTTT. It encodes CASSYHPFGQPQHF.

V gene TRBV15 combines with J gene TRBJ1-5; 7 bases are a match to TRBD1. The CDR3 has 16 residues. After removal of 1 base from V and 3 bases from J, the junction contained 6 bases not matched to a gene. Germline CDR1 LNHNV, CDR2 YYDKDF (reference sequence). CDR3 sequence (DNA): TGTGCCACCAGCAGAGTAACGACAGGGCTCAATCAGCCCCAGCATTTT. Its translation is CATSRVTTGLNQPQHF.

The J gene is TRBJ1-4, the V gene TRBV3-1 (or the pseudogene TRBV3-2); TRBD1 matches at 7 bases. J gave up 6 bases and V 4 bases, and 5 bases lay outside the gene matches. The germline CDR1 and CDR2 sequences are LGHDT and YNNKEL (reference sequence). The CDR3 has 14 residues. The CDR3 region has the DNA TGTGCCAGCAGCCCCGGGACAGCCGATGAAAAACTGTTTTTT. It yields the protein CASSPGTADEKLFF.

CDR3 residues: CASSYAPGTIYEQYF. The CDR3 coding sequence is TGTGCCAGCAGTTACGCCCCCGGGACTATCTACGAGCAGTACTTC. V usage is TRBV6-2 or TRBV6-3 and J usage is TRBJ2-7; 7 positions agree with TRBD2. The ends lost 2 bases at V and 3 bases at J; junction bases unmatched: 7. This CDR3 comprises 15 residues. Germline V gene data show CDR1 as MNHEY and CDR2 as SVGEGT.

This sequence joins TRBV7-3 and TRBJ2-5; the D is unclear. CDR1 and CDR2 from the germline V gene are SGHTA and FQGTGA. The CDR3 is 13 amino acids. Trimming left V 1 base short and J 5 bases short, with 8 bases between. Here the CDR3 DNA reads TGTGCCAGCAGCTTAAACGAAATGGAGACCCAGTACTTC. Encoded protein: CASSLNEMETQYF. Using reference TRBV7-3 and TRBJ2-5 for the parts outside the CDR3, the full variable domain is GAGVSQTPSNKVTEKGKYVELRCDPISGHTALYWYRQSLGQGPEFLIYFQGTGAADDSGLPNDRFFAVRPEGSVSTLKIQRTERGDSAVYLCASSLNEMETQYFGPGTRLLVL.

CDR3 sequence: CASSFLGDEQYV. DNA of the CDR3: TGTGCCAGCAGCTTTTTAGGGGACGAGCAGTACGTC. This chain links TRBV7-9 with TRBJ2-7; a weak D match, TRBD1 (5 bases). V gave up 3 bases and J gave up 5 bases, with 8 bases separating them. Germline CDR1 reads SEHNR; CDR2 reads FQNEAQ (reference sequence). The CDR3 covers 12 residues.

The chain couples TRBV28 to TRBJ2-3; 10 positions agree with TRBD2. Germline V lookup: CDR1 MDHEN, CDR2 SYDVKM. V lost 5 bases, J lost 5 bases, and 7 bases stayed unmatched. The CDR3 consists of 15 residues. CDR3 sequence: CASSSSGGAGDTQYF. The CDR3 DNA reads TGTGCCAGCAGTAGCAGCGGGGGGGCGGGAGATACGCAGTATTTT.

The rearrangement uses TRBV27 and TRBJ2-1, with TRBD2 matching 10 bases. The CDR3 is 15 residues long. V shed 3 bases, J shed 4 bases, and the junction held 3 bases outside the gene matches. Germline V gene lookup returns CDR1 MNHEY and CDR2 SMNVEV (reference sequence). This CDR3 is CASSLGLASYNEQFF. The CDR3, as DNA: TGTGCCAGCAGTTTGGGACTAGCGAGTTACAATGAGCAGTTCTTC.

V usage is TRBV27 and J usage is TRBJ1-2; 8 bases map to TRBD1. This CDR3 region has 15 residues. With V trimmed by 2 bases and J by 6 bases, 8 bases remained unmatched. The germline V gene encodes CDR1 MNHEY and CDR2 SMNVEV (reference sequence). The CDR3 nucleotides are TGTGCCAGCAGTTTAGTCCCAGGGGGCTTCAATGGCTACACCTTC. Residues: CASSLVPGGFNGYTF.

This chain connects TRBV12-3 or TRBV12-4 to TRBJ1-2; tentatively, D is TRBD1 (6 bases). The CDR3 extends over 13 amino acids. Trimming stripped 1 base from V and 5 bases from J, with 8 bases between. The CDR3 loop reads CASSLVGGYGYTF. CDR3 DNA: TGTGCCAGCAGTTTAGTAGGGGGATATGGCTACACCTTC.

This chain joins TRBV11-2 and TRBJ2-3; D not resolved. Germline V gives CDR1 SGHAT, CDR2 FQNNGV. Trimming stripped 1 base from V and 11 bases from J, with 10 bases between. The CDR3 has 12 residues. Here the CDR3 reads CASSLGGNGQYF. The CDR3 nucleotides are TGTGCCAGCAGCTTAGGGGGAAACGGGCAGTATTTT.

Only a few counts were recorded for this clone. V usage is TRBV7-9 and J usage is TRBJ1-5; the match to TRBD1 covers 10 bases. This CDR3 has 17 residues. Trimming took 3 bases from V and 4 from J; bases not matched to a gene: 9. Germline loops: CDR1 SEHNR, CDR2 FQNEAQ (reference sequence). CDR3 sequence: CASSLGQGPAGNQPQHF. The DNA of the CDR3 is TGTGCCAGCAGCTTGGGACAGGGGCCCGCCGGGAATCAGCCCCAGCATTTT. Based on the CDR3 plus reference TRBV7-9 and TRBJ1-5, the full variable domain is DTGVSQNPRHKITKRGQNVTFRCDPISEHNRLYWYRQTLGQGPEFLTYFQNEAQLEKSRLLSDRFSAERPKGSFSTLEIQRTEQGDSAMYLCASSLGQGPAGNQPQHFGDGTRLSIL.

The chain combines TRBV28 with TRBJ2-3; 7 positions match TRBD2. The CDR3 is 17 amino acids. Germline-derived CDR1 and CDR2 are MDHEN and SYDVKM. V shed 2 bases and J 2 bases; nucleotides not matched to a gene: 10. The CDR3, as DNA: TGTGCCAGCAGTTTACCCACTCAGCGGGAAATCACAGATACGCAGTATTTT. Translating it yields CASSLPTQREITDTQYF.

Here the CDR3 reads CASSLSGAHTEAFF. In DNA form, the CDR3 reads TGCGCCAGCAGCTTGTCAGGGGCGCATACTGAAGCTTTCTTT. V usage is TRBV5-1 and J usage is TRBJ1-1, with a tentative D call TRBD1 (6 bases). This CDR3 spans 14 amino acids. V was pared by 1 base and J by 5 bases, with 12 bases between. Germline V lookup: CDR1 SGHRS, CDR2 YFSETQ.

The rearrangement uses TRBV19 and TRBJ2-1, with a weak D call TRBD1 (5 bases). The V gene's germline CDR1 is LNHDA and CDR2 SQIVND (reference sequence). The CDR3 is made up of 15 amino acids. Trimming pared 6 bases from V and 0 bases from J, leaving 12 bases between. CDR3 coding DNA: TGTGCCAGTAGCGACAGATCTAGCTCCTACAATGAGCAGTTCTTC. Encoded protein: CASSDRSSSYNEQFF.

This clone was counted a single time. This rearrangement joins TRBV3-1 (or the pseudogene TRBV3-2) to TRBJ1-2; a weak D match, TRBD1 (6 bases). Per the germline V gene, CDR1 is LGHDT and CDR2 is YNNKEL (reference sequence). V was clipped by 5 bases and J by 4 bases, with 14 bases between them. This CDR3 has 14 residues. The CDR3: CASSNHREIYGYTF. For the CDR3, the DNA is TGTGCCAGCAGCAATCACAGGGAGATCTATGGCTACACCTTC.

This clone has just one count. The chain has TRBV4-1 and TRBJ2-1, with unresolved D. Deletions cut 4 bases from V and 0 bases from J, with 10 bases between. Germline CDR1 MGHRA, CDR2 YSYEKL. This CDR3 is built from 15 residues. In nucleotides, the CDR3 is TGCGCCAGCAGCCTCAAAGGTGCCTCCTACAATGAGCAGTTCTTC. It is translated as CASSLKGASYNEQFF.

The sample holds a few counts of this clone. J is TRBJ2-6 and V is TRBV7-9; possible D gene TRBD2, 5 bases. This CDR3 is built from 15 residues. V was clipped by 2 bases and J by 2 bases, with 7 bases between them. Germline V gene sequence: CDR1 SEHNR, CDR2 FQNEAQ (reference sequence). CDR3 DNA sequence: TGTGCCAGCAGCTTAACCGGGGCTGGGGCCAACGTCCTGACTTTC. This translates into CASSLTGAGANVLTF.

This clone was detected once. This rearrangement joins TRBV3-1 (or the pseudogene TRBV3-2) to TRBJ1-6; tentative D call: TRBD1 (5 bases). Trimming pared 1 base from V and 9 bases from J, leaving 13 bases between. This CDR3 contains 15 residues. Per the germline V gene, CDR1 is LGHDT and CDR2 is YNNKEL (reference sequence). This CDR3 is CASSQVPNGASPLHF. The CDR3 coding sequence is TGTGCCAGCAGCCAAGTTCCCAACGGGGCTTCACCCCTCCACTTT.

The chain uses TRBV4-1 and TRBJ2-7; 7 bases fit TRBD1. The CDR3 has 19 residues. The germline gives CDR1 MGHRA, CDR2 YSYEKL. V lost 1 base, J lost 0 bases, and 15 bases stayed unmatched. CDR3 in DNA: TGCGCCAGCAGCCAAGCCCTGGTCCGAGGGGGCGCTTTCTCCTACGAGCAGTACGTC. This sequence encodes CASSQALVRGGAFSYEQYV.

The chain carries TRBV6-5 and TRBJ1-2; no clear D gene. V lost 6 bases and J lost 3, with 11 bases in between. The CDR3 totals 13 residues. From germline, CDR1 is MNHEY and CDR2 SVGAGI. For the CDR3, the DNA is TGTGCCAGCAGATCTACGGGGTACTATGGCTACACCTTC. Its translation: CASRSTGYYGYTF.

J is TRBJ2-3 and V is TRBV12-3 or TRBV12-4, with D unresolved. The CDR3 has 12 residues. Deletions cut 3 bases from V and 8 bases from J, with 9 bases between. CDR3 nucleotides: TGTGCCAGCAGTTTTCAGATTCGTACGCAGTATTTT. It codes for CASSFQIRTQYF.

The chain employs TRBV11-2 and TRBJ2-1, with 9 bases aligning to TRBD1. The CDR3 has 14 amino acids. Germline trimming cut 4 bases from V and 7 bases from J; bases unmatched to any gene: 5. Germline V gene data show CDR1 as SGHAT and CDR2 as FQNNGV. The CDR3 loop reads CASSSTGGRNEQFF. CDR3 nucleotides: TGTGCCAGCAGCTCCACAGGGGGCAGAAATGAGCAGTTCTTC.

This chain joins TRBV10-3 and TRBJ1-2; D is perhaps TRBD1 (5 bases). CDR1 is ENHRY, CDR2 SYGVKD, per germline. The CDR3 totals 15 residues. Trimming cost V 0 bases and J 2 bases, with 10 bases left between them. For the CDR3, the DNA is TGTGCCATCAGTGAGTCCGCGGGGCCCAACTATGGCTACACCTTC. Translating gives CAISESAGPNYGYTF.

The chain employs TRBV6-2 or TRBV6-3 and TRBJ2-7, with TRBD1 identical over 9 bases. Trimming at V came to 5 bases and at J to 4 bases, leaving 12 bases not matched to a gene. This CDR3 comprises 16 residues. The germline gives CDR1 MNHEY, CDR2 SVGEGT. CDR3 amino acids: CASSQETGGRIYEQYF. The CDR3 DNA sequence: TGTGCCAGCAGTCAGGAGACAGGGGGTCGTATTTACGAGCAGTACTTC.

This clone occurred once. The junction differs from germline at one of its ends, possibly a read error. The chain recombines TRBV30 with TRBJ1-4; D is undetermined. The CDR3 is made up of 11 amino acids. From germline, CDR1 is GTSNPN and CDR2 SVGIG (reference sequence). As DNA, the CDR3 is TGTGCCAGGAGGGCACATGAAGAACTGTTTTTT. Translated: CARRAHEELFF.

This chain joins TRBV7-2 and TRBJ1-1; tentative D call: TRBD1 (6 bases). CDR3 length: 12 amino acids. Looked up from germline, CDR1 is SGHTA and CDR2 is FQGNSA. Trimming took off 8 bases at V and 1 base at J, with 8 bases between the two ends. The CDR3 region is CASGGRNTEAFF. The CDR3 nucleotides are TGTGCCAGCGGGGGGCGGAACACTGAAGCTTTCTTT.

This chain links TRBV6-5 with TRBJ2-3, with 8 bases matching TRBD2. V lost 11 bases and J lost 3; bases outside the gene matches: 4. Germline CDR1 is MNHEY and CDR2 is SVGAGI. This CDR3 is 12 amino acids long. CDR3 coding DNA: TGTGCCGGCGGCGGGGGGACAGATACGCAGTATTTT. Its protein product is CAGGGGTDTQYF.